The clone carrying this TCR beta chain was seen repeatedly, ten times or more. The antigen is unknown. The CDR3 is made up of 13 amino acids. The ends lost 6 bases at V and 2 bases at J; junction bases unmatched: 4. This entry comes from a study of regulatory T cells in long-lasting Graves disease. Arm-PCR of CDR3 regions with iRepertoire HTBI primers generated TCR beta libraries. From the multiplex PCR reads, TCRdb called clonotypes with MiXCR, one entry per CDR3 protein. The data hold 350,000 to 450,000 distinct CDR3 sequences, with approximately 12% observed a single time. Time point of the sample: newly diagnosed GD, antithyroid drugs for less than 3 months. Extracted RNA from PBMCs served as the source of the TCR library. Clinicians diagnosed Graves' disease using American Thyroid Association guidelines. Regarding the study as a whole: Shared public clonotypes totalled fewer than 3,000 in persistent patients, compared with 966 in new patients. TCR diversity was lower in persistent Graves' patients than in newly diagnosed ones.

These same data were also listed under a study on T cells in Graves' hyperthyroidism and ophthalmopathy. Turning to that study: Diagnosis relied on clinical symptoms, serum thyroxine and TRAb, thyroid ultrasound and orbital computed tomography.

This chain joins TRBV12-3 or TRBV12-4 and TRBJ2-7; 7 bases line up with TRBD1. The sequence came from a woman aged 18-35 years with Graves disease. This sample comprised peripheral blood mononuclear cells (PBMCs), obtained at new diagnosis, from a patient treated with antithyroid drugs. The CDR3 coding sequence is TGTGCCAGCAGCTCGGACAGGACCTACGAGCAGTACTTC. This translates into CASSSDRTYEQYF.